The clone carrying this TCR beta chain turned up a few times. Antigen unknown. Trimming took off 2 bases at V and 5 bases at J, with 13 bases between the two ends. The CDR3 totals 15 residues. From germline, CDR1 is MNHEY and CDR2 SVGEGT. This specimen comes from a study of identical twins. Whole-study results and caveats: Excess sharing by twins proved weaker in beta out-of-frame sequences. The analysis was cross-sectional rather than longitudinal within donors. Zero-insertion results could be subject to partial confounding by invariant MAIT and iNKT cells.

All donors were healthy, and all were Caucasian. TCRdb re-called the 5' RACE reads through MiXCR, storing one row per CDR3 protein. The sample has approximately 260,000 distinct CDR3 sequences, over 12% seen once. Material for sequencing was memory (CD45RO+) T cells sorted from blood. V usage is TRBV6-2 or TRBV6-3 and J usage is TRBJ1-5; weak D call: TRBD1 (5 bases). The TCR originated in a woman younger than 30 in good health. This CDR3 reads CASSYIRGLDQPQHF. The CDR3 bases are TGTGCCAGCAGTTACATTCGGGGGTTAGATCAGCCCCAGCATTTT.